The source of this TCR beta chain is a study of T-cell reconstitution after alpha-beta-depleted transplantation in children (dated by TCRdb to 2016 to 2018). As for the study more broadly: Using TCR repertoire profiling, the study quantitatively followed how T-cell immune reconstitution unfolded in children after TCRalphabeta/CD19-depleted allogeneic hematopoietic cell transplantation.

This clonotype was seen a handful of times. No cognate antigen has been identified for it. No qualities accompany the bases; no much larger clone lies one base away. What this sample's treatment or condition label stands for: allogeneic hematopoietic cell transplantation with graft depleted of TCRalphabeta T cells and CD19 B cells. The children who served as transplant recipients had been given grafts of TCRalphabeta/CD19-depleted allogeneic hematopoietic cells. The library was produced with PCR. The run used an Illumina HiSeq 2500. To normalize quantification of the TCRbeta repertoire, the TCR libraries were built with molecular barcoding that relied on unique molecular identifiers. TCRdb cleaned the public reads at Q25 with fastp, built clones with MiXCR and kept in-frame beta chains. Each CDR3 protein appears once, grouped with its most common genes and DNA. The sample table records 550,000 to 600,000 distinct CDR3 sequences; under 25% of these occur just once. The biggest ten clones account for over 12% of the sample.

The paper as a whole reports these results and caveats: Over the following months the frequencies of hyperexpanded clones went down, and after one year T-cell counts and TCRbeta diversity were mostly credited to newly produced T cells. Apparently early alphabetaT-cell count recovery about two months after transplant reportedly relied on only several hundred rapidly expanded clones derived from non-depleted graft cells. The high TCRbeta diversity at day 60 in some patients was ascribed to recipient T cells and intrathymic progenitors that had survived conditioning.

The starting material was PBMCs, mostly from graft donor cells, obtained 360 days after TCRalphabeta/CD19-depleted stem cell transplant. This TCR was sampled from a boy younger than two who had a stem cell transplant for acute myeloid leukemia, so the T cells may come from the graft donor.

The CDR3 reads CASTSGQGSNTGELFF. The DNA sequence is given as TGTGCCAGCACCTCAGGACAGGGCTCGAACACCGGGGAGCTGTTTTTT. This chain is built from TRBV12-3 or TRBV12-4 and TRBJ2-2; 8 middle bases align to TRBD1. The CDR3 starts with the cysteine, ends with the phenylalanine, and has 16 residues. Just the 48-base CDR3 DNA is kept, in frame starting at base 1. Trimming leaves V shorter by 7 bases and J shorter by 0 bases, with the junction holding 7 bases beyond the gene matches.